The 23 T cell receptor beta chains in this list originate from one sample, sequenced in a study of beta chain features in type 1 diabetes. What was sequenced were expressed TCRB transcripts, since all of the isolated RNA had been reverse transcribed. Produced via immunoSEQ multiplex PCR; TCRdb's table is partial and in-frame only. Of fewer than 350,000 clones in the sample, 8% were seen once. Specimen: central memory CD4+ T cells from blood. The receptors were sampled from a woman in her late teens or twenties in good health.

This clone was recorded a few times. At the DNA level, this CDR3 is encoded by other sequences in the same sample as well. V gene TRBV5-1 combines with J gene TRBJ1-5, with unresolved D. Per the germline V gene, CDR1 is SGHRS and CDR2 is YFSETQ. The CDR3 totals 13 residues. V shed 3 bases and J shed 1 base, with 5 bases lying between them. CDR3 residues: CASSSDSNQPQHF. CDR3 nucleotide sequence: TGCGCCAGCAGCTCGGACAGCAATCAGCCCCAGCATTTT.

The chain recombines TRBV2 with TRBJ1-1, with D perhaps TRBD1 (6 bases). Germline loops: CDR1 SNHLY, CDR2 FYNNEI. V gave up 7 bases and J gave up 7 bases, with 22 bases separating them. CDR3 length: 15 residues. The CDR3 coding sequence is TGTGCCAGCATCGGGGGCTCAAACCGACTGGGTGAAGCTTTCTTT. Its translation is CASIGGSNRLGEAFF.

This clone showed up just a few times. DNA for the CDR3: TGTGCCAGCAGGGGGGACAGGGCGTACGGCTACACCTTC. Translated: CASRGDRAYGYTF. J is TRBJ1-2 and V is TRBV9; 9 bases agree with TRBD1. The CDR3 consists of 13 residues. Trimming removed 5 bases from V and 8 bases from J; junction bases left unmatched: 7. From germline, CDR1 is SGDLS and CDR2 YYNGEE.

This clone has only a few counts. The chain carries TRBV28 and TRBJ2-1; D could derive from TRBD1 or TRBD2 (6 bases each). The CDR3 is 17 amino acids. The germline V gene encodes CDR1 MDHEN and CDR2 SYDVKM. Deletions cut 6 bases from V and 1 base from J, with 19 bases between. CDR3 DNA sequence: TGTGCCAGCAGCCCTATGCCGGGGGCATTTTCCTACAATGAGCAGTTCTTC. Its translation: CASSPMPGAFSYNEQFF. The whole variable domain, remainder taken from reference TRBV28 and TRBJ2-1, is DVKVTQSSRYLVKRTGEKVFLECVQDMDHENMFWYRQDPGLGLRLIYFSYDVKMKEKGDIPEGYSVSREKKERFSLILESASTNQTSMYLCASSPMPGAFSYNEQFFGPGTRLTVL.

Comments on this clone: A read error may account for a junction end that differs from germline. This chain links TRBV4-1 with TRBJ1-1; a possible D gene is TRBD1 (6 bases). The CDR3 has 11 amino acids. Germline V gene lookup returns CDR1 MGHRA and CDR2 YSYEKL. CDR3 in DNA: TGCGCCAGCAGCCGGGACACCGAAGCTTTCTTT. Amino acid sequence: CASSRDTEAFF.

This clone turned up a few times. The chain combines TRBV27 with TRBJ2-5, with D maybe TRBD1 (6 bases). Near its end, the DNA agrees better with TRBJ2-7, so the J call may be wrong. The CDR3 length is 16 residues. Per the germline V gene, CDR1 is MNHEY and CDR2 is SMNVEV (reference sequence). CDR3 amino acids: CASTRDRGTQTYEQYF. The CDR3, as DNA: TGTGCCAGCACTCGTGATCGTGGGACACAGACCTACGAGCAGTACTTC.

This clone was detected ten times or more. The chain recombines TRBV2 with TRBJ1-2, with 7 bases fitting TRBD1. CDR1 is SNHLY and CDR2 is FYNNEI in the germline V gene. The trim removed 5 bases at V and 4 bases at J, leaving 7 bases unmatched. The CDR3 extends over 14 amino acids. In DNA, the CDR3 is TGTGCCAGCAGTCCGACAGGGACTACCTATGGCTACACCTTC. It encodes CASSPTGTTYGYTF.

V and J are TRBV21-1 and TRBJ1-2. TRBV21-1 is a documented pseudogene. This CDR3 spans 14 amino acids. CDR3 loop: CASSPSGSRVSYTF. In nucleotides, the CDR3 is TGTGCCAGCAGCCCATCGGGGTCCAGGGTGAGCTACACCTTC.

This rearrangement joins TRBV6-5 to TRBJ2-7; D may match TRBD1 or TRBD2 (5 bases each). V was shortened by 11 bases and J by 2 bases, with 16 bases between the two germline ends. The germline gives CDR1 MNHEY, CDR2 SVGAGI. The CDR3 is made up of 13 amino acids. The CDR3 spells CAVRGGTTYEQYF. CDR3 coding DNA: TGTGCCGTCCGGGGCGGAACGACCTACGAGCAGTACTTC.

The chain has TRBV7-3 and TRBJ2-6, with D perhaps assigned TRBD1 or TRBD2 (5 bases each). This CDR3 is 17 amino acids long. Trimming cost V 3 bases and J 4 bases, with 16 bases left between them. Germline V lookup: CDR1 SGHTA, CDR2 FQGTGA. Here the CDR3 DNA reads TGTGCCAGCAGCTTCCTCCCTGGGACCGCCGGGGCCAACGTCCTGACTTTC. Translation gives CASSFLPGTAGANVLTF.

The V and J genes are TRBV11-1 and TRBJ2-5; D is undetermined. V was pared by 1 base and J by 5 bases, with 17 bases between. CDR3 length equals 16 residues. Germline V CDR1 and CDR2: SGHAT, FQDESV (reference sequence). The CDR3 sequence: CASSLGWNSIQETQYF. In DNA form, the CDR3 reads TGTGCCAGCAGCTTAGGTTGGAATTCTATACAGGAGACCCAGTACTTC.

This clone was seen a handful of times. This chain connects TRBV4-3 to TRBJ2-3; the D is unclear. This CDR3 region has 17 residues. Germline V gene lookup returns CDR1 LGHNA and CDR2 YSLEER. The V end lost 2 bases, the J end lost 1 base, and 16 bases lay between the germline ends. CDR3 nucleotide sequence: TGCGCCAGCAGCCAACAACTGCCCGCTCGGGGCACAGATACGCAGTATTTT. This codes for CASSQQLPARGTDTQYF.

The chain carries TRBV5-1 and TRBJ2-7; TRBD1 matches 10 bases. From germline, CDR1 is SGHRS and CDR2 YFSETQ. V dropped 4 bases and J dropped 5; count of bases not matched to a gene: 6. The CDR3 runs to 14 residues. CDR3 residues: CASSPGQGFHEQYV. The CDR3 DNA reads TGCGCCAGCAGCCCGGGACAGGGGTTTCACGAGCAGTACGTC.

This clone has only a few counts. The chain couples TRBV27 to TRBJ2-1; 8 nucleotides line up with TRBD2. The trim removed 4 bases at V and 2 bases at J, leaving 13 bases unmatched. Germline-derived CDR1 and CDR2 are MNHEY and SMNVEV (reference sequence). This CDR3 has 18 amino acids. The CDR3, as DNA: TGTGCCAGCAGTTCAAAGAACCGGGGGGGCCGGGCCTACAATGAGCAGTTCTTC. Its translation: CASSSKNRGGRAYNEQFF.

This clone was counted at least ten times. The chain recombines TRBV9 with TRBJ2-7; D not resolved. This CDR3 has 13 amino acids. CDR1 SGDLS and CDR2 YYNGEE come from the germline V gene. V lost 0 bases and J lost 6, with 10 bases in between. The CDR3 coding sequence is TGTGCCAGCAGCGTAGCTCAATCGGGCGAGCAGTACTTC. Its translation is CASSVAQSGEQYF.

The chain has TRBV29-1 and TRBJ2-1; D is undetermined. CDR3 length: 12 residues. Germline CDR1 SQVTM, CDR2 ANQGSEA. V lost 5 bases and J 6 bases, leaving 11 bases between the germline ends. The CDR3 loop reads CSVRPSGNEQFF. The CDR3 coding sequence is TGCAGCGTTCGACCATCCGGCAATGAGCAGTTCTTC.

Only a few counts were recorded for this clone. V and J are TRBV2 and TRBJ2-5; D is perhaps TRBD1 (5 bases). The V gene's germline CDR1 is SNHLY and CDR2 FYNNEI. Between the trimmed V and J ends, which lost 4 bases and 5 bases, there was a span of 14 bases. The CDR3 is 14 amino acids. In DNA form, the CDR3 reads TGTGCCAGCAGTGCCCGCGTGGGGCGGGAGACCCAGTACTTC. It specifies CASSARVGRETQYF.

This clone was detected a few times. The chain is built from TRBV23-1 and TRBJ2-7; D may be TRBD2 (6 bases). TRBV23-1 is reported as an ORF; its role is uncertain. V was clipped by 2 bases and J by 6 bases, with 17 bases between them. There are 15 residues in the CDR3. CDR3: CASSQDGLMGGEQYF. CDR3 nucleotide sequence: TGCGCCAGCAGTCAAGATGGGCTTATGGGAGGCGAGCAGTACTTC.

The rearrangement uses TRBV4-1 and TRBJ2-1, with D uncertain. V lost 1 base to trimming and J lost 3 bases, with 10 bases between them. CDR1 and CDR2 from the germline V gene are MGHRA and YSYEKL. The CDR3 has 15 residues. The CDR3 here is CASSQASVLYNEQFF. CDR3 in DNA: TGCGCCAGCAGCCAAGCTAGTGTACTCTACAATGAGCAGTTCTTC.

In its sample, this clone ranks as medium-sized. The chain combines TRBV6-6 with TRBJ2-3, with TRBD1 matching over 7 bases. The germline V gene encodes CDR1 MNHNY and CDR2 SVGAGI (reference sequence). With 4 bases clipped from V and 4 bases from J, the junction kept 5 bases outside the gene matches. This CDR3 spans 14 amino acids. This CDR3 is CASSSTGFADTQYF. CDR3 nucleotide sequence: TGTGCCAGCAGTTCGACAGGGTTTGCAGATACGCAGTATTTT.

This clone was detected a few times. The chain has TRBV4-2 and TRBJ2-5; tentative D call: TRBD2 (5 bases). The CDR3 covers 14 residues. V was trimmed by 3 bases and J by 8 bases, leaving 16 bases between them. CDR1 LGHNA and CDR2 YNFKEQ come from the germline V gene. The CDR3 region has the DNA TGTGCCAGCAGCCACGAGCGGTGGGAGAGAACCCAGTACTTC. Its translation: CASSHERWERTQYF.

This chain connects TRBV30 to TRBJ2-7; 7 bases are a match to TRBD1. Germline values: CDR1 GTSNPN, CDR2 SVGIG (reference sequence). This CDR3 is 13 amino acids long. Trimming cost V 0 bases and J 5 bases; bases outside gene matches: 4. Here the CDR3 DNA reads TGTGCCTGGAGTGTACTACAGGGGAACGAGCAGTACTTC. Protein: CAWSVLQGNEQYF. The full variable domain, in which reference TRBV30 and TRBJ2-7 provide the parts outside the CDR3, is SQTIHQWPATLVQPVGSPLSLECTVEGTSNPNLYWYRQAAGRGLQLLFYSVGIGQISSEVPQNLSASRPQDRQFILSSKKLLLSDSGFYLCAWSVLQGNEQYFGPGTRLTVT.

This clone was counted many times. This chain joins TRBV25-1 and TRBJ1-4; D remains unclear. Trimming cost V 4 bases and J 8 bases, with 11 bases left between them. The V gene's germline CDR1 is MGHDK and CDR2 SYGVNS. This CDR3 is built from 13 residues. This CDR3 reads CASSAGIREKLFF. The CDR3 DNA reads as TGTGCCAGCAGTGCCGGGATCAGAGAAAAACTGTTTTTT. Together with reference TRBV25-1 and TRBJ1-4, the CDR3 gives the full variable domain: EADIYQTPRYLVIGTGKKITLECSQTMGHDKMYWYQQDPGMELHLIHYSYGVNSTEKGDLSSESTVSRIRTEHFPLTLESARPSHTSQYLCASSAGIREKLFFGSGTQLSVL.